This T cell receptor (beta chain) came from a study of blood T cells in healthy people across ages. Study information: Researchers report that template switching captured about one barcoded beta molecule per two T cells. Study-level findings and limits: With unsorted PBMCs, a conclusive comparison of naive versus antigen-experienced cells was not possible.

As to this clonotype: Its antigen is as yet unknown.

Then a second PCR, running about 7 to 11 cycles, was carried out with a sample-barcoded 5' primer and a J-beta primer mix. Tags on each cDNA molecule came from a template-switch adaptor with 12 random nucleotides. TCRdb used MiXCR to reprocess the 5' RACE reads, holding one entry per CDR3 protein. The table has approximately 1.5 million distinct CDR3 sequences, roughly 32% seen once; the top ten hold approximately 10%. The authors extracted at least 5.5 micrograms of total RNA per sample. CDR3 length: 15 amino acids. Trimming removed 0 bases from V and 8 bases from J; junction bases left unmatched: 7. The germline V gene encodes CDR1 SGDLS and CDR2 YYNGEE.

Sequencing used blood. The receptor was isolated from a woman aged 25 to 39 in good health. This chain joins TRBV9 and TRBJ2-1; TRBD2 matches at 8 bases. The CDR3 is CASSVGAGVSDEQFF. CDR3 coding DNA: TGTGCCAGCAGCGTAGGAGCGGGAGTCTCGGATGAGCAGTTCTTC.